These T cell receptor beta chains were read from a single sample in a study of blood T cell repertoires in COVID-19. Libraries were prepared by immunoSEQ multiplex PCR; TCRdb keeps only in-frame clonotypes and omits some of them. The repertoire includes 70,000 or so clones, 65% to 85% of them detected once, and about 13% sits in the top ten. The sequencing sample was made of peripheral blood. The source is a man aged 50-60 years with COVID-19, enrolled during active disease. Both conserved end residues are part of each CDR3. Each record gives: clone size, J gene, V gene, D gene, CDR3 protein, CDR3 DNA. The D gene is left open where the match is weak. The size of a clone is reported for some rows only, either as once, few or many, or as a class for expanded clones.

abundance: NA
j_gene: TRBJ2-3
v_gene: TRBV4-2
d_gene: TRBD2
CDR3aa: CASSQDLSGSTDTQYF
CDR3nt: TGTGCCAGCAGCCAAGATCTAAGCGGGAGTACTGATACGCAGTATTTT

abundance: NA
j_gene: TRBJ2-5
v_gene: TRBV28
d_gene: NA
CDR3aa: CASTPMGGLQETQYF
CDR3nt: TGTGCCAGCACCCCAATGGGGGGTCTCCAAGAGACCCAGTACTTC

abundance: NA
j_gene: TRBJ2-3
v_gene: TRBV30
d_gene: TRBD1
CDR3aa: CAWSVIADRWYF
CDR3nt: TGTGCCTGGAGTGTAATTGCGGACAGGTGGTATTTT

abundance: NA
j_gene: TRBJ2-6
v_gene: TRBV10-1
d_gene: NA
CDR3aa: CASSPKRGWANVLTF
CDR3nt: TGCGCCAGCAGCCCTAAGAGAGGCTGGGCCAACGTCCTGACTTTC

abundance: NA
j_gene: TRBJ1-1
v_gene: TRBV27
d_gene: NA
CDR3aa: CASSRQMQGLLAFF
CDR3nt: TGTGCCAGCAGTCGCCAGATGCAGGGGTTGTTAGCTTTCTTT

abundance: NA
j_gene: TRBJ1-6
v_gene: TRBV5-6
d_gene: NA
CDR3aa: CASSLGQDNSPLHF
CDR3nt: TGTGCCAGCAGCTTGGGACAGGATAATTCACCCCTCCACTTT

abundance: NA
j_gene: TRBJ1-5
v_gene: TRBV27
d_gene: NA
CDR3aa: CASSPRTAGGGQPQHF
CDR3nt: TGTGCCAGCAGTCCCCGGACAGCTGGGGGGGGGCAGCCCCAGCATTTT

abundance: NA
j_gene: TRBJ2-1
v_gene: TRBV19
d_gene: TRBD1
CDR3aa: CASSDRVYNEQFF
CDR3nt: TGTGCCAGTAGTGACAGGGTGTATAATGAGCAGTTCTTC

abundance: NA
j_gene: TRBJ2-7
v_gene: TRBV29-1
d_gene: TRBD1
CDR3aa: CSVAGQGVDYEQYF
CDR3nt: TGCAGCGTCGCCGGACAGGGGGTTGACTACGAGCAGTACTTC

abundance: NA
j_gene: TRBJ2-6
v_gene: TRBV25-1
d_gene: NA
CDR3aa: CASSEPTGTAGANVLTF
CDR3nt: TGTGCCAGCAGTGAACCTACAGGGACGGCCGGGGCCAACGTCCTGACTTTC

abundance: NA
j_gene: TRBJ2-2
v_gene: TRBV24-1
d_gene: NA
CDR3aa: CATSDLATSNTGELFF
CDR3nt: TGTGCCACCAGTGATTTAGCCACGTCGAACACCGGGGAGCTGTTTTTT

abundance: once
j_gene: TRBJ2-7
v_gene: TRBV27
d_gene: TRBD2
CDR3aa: CASQTSGRDEQYF
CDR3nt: TGTGCCAGCCAAACTAGCGGGAGGGACGAGCAGTACTTC

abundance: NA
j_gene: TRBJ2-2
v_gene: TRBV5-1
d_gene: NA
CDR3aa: CASSALAPGELFF
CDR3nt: TGCGCCAGCAGCGCACTAGCCCCCGGGGAGCTGTTTTTT

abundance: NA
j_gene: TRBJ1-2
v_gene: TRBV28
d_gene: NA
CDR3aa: CASSYAGVYGYTF
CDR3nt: TGTGCCAGCAGTTATGCAGGGGTGTATGGCTACACCTTC

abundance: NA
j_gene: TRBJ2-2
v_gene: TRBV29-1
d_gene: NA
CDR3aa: CSVARSTGFANTGELFF
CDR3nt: TGCAGCGTTGCCCGATCTACAGGATTCGCGAACACCGGGGAGCTGTTTTTT

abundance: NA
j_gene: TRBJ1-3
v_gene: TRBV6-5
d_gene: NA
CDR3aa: CASNRDTGNTIYF
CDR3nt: TGTGCCAGCAACCGGGACACTGGAAACACCATATATTTT

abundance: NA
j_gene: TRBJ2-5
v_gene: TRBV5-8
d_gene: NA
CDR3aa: CASSPVEETQYF
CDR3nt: TGTGCCAGCAGCCCCGTGGAGGAGACCCAGTACTTC

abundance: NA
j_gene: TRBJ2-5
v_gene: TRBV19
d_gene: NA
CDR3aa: CASSPSTLRETQYF
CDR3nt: TGTGCCAGTAGTCCGTCCACCTTGCGAGAGACCCAGTACTTC